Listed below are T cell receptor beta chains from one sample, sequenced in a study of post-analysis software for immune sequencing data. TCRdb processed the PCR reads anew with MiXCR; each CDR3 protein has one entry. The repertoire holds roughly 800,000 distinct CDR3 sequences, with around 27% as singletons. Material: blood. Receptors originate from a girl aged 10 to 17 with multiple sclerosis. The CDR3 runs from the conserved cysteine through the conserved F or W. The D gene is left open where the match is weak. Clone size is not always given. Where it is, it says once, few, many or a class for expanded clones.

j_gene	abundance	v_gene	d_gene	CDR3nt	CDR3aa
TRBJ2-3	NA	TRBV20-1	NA	TGCAGTGCTAGAAGGGTAGATACGCAGTATTTT	CSARRVDTQYF
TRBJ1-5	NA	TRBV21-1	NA	TGTGCCAGCCCACCCAGAGGGATCTATCAGCCCCAGCATTTT	CASPPRGIYQPQHF
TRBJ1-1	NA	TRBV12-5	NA	TGTGCTAGTGGTTTGGTACTGGGGGGCCGGCTGAACACTGAAGCTTTCTTT	CASGLVLGGRLNTEAFF
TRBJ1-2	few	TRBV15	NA	TGTGCCACCAGCAGAGATTTAATGAGGGGAGCAGGCTACACCTTC	CATSRDLMRGAGYTF
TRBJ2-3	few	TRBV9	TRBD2	TGTGCCAGCAACGGGTCAAGTTCGAGCGGGAAGCCAGATACGCAGTATTTT	CASNGSSSSGKPDTQYF
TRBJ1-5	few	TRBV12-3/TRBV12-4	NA	TGTGCCAGCAGCCTAGAGAGTTATCAGCCCCAGCATTTT	CASSLESYQPQHF
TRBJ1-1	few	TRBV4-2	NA	TGTGCCAGCAGCCAGATAGACAGGACCCAGGCTGAAGCTTTCTTT	CASSQIDRTQAEAFF
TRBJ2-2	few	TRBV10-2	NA	TGCGCCAGCAGGATGGCCGGGGAGCTGTTTTTT	CASRMAGELFF
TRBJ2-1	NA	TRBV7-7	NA	TGTGCTAGCAGCGCCAATGGGGTTGGTGGAAATGAGCAGTTCTTC	CASSANGVGGNEQFF
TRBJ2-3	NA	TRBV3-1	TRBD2	TGTGCCAGCAGCCACCCCAGACTAGCGGGAGGCACAGATACGCAGTATTTT	CASSHPRLAGGTDTQYF
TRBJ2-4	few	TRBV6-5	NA	TGTGCCAGCAGCCTGGATGAGAGAGCCAAAAACATTCAGTACTTC	CASSLDERAKNIQYF
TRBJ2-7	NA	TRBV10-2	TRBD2	TGCGCCAGCACCGTAGCGGGCCTTACCTACGAGCAGTACTTC	CASTVAGLTYEQYF
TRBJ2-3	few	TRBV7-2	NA	TGTGCCAGCAGCTTAGCGCCACTATACACAGATACGCAGTATTTT	CASSLAPLYTDTQYF
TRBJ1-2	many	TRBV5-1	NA	TGTGCCAGCAGCTTAGGCAACTATGGCTACACCTTC	CASSLGNYGYTF
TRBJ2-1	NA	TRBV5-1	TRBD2	TGCGCCAGCCAGCGGGATCAAAACAATGAGCAGTTCTTC	CASQRDQNNEQFF
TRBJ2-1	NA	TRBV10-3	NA	TGTGCCATCAGTGAGTCTGCGGCCTACCCCTCCAATGAGCAGTTCTTC	CAISESAAYPSNEQFF
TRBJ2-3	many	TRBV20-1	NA	TGCAGTGCTAGCGCAGACTCAGATACGCAGTATTTT	CSASADSDTQYF
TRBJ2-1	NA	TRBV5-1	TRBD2	TGCGCCAGCAGCTTTGCGGGGGGAACAAATGGGCAGTTCTTC	CASSFAGGTNGQFF
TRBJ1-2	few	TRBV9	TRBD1	TGTGCCAGCAGCGTAACAGGGGCGTCTAACTATGGCTACACCTTC	CASSVTGASNYGYTF
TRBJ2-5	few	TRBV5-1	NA	TGCGCCAGCAGCTCTTCGACTGGGGCTATGGGGGAGACCCAGTACTTC	CASSSSTGAMGETQYF
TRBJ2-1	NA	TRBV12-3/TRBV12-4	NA	TGTGCCAGCAGTTTTAATTCGGGACACCCATCCTTC	CASSFNSGHPSF
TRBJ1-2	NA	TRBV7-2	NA	TGTGCCAGCAGCTCCCCGAGCAGGCTAAATGGTCATGGCTACACCTTC	CASSSPSRLNGHGYTF
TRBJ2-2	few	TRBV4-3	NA	TGCGCCAGCAGCCAAGATCCTTATATGGGGGGCGGTGGCGGGGAGCTGTTTTTT	CASSQDPYMGGGGGELFF
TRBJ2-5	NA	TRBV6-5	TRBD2	TGTGCCAGCAGTTACCCTACTAGCGGGAGGGCCAGTCAAGAGACCCAGTACTTC	CASSYPTSGRASQETQYF
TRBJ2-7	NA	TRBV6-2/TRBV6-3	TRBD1	TGTGCCAGCAGTTACATCACCCGGGACAGGGGGCGATACGAGCAGTACTTC	CASSYITRDRGRYEQYF
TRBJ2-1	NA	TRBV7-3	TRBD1	TGTGCCAGCAGCTTAGAGACAGGGAATGAGCAGTTCTTC	CASSLETGNEQFF
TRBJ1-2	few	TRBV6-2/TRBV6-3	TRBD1	TGTGCCAGCAAGGGGACAGGAGACTATGGCTACACCTTC	CASKGTGDYGYTF